These 26 T cell receptor beta chains share one sample of origin, sequenced in a study of cytomegalovirus exposure and HLA in healthy donors. TCRdb's copy holds only in-frame clones and misses some; the assay was immunoSEQ multiplex PCR. The table records hundreds of thousands of clones, 86% of them present only once. Sequenced: PBMCs. The receptor set was obtained from a woman aged 18-30 years in good health and CMV-seronegative.

This chain joins TRBV6-5 and TRBJ1-1, with D hard to call. Germline loops: CDR1 MNHEY, CDR2 SVGAGI. CDR3 length equals 14 residues. V lost 4 bases to trimming and J lost 4 bases, with 13 bases between them. The CDR3 DNA sequence: TGTGCCAGCAGTTCCCGCGGGTGGGGCACTGAAGCTTTCTTT. The encoded protein is CASSSRGWGTEAFF.

The genes are TRBV6-5 and TRBJ1-5; TRBD1 matches at 8 bases. The CDR3 has 14 residues. The germline gives CDR1 MNHEY, CDR2 SVGAGI. J gave up 7 bases and V 6 bases, and 8 bases lay outside the gene matches. CDR3 sequence: CASSIGQGWQPQHF. Here the CDR3 DNA reads TGTGCCAGCAGCATCGGACAGGGCTGGCAGCCCCAGCATTTT.

This clone was counted once. V and J are TRBV28 and TRBJ2-4; TRBD2 might be the D (7 bases). Germline V CDR1 and CDR2: MDHEN, SYDVKM. This CDR3 region has 15 residues. With 7 bases removed from V and 5 bases from J, the gap between germline ends came to 18 bases. The CDR3 loop is CASTFKGGYENIQYF. The CDR3 DNA reads as TGTGCCAGCACCTTCAAGGGGGGGTACGAAAACATTCAGTACTTC. Variable domain in full (rest from reference TRBV28 and TRBJ2-4): DVKVTQSSRYLVKRTGEKVFLECVQDMDHENMFWYRQDPGLGLRLIYFSYDVKMKEKGDIPEGYSVSREKKERFSLILESASTNQTSMYLCASTFKGGYENIQYFGAGTRLSVL.

The rearrangement uses TRBV2 and TRBJ2-2; no reliable D call. This CDR3 has 12 amino acids. V shed 2 bases and J shed 7 bases, with 5 bases lying between them. The germline CDR1 and CDR2 sequences are SNHLY and FYNNEI. The CDR3 protein is CASSEPFGELFF. CDR3 DNA: TGTGCCAGCAGTGAACCCTTCGGGGAGCTGTTTTTT.

The chain uses TRBV2 and TRBJ2-7; D might be TRBD1 (5 bases). V lost 8 bases and J lost 2, with 13 bases in between. Germline-derived CDR1 and CDR2 are SNHLY and FYNNEI. The CDR3 extends over 13 amino acids. The chain's CDR3 is CASLLRTTYEQYF. Written as DNA, the CDR3 is TGTGCCAGCCTACTAAGGACAACCTACGAGCAGTACTTC.

V is TRBV29-1 and J is TRBJ1-1; D is uncertain. V lost 3 bases to trimming and J lost 0 bases, with 8 bases between them. Germline V gene data show CDR1 as SQVTM and CDR2 as ANQGSEA. The CDR3 spans 13 residues. The DNA for the CDR3 is TGCAGCGTTGATCCGGGTATGAACACTGAAGCTTTCTTT. Translated, it gives CSVDPGMNTEAFF.

CDR3 loop: CASSLTTGGNEQYF. For the CDR3, the DNA is TGTGCCAGCAGCCTTACAACAGGGGGCAACGAGCAGTACTTC. The V call is TRBV7-2, the J call TRBJ2-7; 9 bases match TRBD1. Germline V lookup: CDR1 SGHTA, CDR2 FQGNSA. J was trimmed by 5 bases and V by 5 bases; bases with no gene match: 7. This CDR3 has 14 amino acids. Variable domain in full (rest from reference TRBV7-2 and TRBJ2-7): GAGVSQSPSNKVTEKGKDVELRCDPISGHTALYWYRQSLGQGLEFLIYFQGNSAPDKSGLPSDRFSAERTGGSVSTLTIQRTQQEDSAVYLCASSLTTGGNEQYFGPGTRLTVT.

Comment on this clone: The junction does not match germline at one end; this may be a read error. The DNA of the CDR3 is TGTGCCAGCAGCGAAGACAGGCGTCTGGATCAGCCCCAGCATTTT. Translated, it gives CASSEDRRLDQPQHF. The chain carries TRBV2 and TRBJ1-5; a possible D gene is TRBD1 (6 bases). Germline V gene sequence: CDR1 SNHLY, CDR2 FYNNEI. The CDR3 is made up of 15 amino acids.

The rearrangement links TRBV27 to TRBJ2-4; 8 bases agree with TRBD2. J lost 9 bases, V lost 5 bases, and 3 bases had no gene match. The CDR3 has 12 residues. CDR1 and CDR2 (germline): MNHEY, SMNVEV (reference sequence). The CDR3 nucleotides are TGTGCCAGCAGTCCCGGGGGGGGCATTCAGTACTTC. Protein product: CASSPGGGIQYF.

V gene TRBV30 combines with J gene TRBJ2-3, with 13 nucleotides matching TRBD2. Germline assignment: CDR1 GTSNPN and CDR2 SVGIG (reference sequence). The CDR3 is made up of 16 amino acids. The J segment lost 1 base and the V segment lost 0 bases, leaving 1 base of the junction unmatched. The CDR3 nucleotides are TGTGCCTGGAGTGTACTAGCGGGGGGGGGCACAGATACGCAGTATTTT. Residues: CAWSVLAGGGTDTQYF.

This rearrangement joins TRBV13 to TRBJ2-1; 7 positions agree with TRBD2. The length of the CDR3 is 17 residues. Germline V gene data show CDR1 as PRHDT and CDR2 as FYEKMQ (reference sequence). V lost 8 bases and J lost 8; bases outside the gene matches: 21. The DNA of the CDR3 is TGTGCCAGCTCATATAGCCGTTCGGGGACTAAGAGGGATGAGCAGTTCTTC. Translated: CASSYSRSGTKRDEQFF. Together with reference TRBV13 and TRBJ2-1, the CDR3 gives the full variable domain: AAGVIQSPRHLIKEKRETATLKCYPIPRHDTVYWYQQGPGQDPQFLISFYEKMQSDKGSIPDRFSAQQFSDYHSELNMSSLELGDSALYFCASSYSRSGTKRDEQFFGPGTRLTVL.

V is TRBV2 and J is TRBJ2-7; D is uncertain. Germline lookup yields CDR1 SNHLY and CDR2 FYNNEI. Trimming stripped 1 base from V and 8 bases from J, with 15 bases between. The CDR3 covers 14 residues. For the CDR3, the DNA is TGTGCCAGCAGTGAAGTTCCGGGTGCCCAAAAGCAGTACTTC. It translates to CASSEVPGAQKQYF.

The chain joins TRBV15 to TRBJ2-7, with D possibly being TRBD2 (5 bases). This CDR3 is 15 amino acids long. Per the germline V gene, CDR1 is LNHNV and CDR2 is YYDKDF (reference sequence). Between the trimmed V and J ends, which lost 6 bases and 3 bases, there was a span of 18 bases. The CDR3: CATRPGLGRGYEQYF. CDR3 sequence (DNA): TGTGCCACCAGGCCCGGGCTAGGGAGAGGCTACGAGCAGTACTTC.

The V call is TRBV5-1, the J call TRBJ1-1; TRBD1 is a possible D gene (6 bases). This CDR3 comprises 14 residues. The germline gives CDR1 SGHRS, CDR2 YFSETQ. V gave up 4 bases and J gave up 5 bases, with 15 bases separating them. CDR3 sequence: CASSDLPDRTEAFF. In DNA, the CDR3 is TGCGCCAGCAGCGATCTCCCGGACAGAACTGAAGCTTTCTTT.

This clone was counted a single time. This chain uses TRBV18 with TRBJ1-2; D is possibly TRBD1 (5 bases). This CDR3 spans 14 amino acids. V was cut by 2 bases and J by 4 bases, with 11 bases left in between. Germline CDR1 reads KGHSH; CDR2 reads LQKENI. The CDR3 DNA is TGTGCCAGCTCACCAGGCGCAGACAGCTATGGCTACACCTTC. Amino acids: CASSPGADSYGYTF.

The chain recombines TRBV6-6 with TRBJ2-3; 8 bases are a match to TRBD1. Trimming at V came to 2 bases and at J to 11 bases, leaving 15 bases not matched to a gene. The CDR3 consists of 16 residues. From germline, CDR1 is MNHNY and CDR2 SVGAGI (reference sequence). The CDR3 sequence is CASSYGGTGPTAGQYF. The CDR3 DNA follows: TGTGCCAGCAGTTACGGTGGGACAGGTCCGACCGCGGGGCAGTATTTT.

The chain combines TRBV28 with TRBJ2-7; TRBD1 matches 9 bases. The CDR3 has 17 amino acids. Per the germline V gene, CDR1 is MDHEN and CDR2 is SYDVKM. The V segment lost 4 bases and the J segment 2 bases; nucleotides outside the gene matches: 12. The DNA for the CDR3 is TGTGCCAGCAGTTCCCGCCTGGGGACAGGGATTCCCTACGAGCAGTACTTC. This sequence encodes CASSSRLGTGIPYEQYF. The whole variable domain, filled in from reference TRBV28 and TRBJ2-7, reads DVKVTQSSRYLVKRTGEKVFLECVQDMDHENMFWYRQDPGLGLRLIYFSYDVKMKEKGDIPEGYSVSREKKERFSLILESASTNQTSMYLCASSSRLGTGIPYEQYFGPGTRLTVT.

The V gene is TRBV28, the J gene TRBJ2-2; 7 nucleotides agree with TRBD2. CDR3 length equals 16 residues. Germline-derived CDR1 and CDR2 are MDHEN and SYDVKM. V was pared by 3 bases and J by 3 bases, with 7 bases of the junction left unmatched. The CDR3 DNA sequence: TGTGCCAGCAGTTTGTCGGCTAGCGGTGACACCGGGGAGCTGTTTTTT. Amino acid sequence: CASSLSASGDTGELFF.

V is TRBV5-8 and J is TRBJ2-7, with D unresolved. V was pared by 4 bases and J by 3 bases, with 5 bases between. Germline assignment: CDR1 SGHTS and CDR2 YDEGEE. The CDR3 runs 11 residues. DNA of the CDR3: TGTGCCAGCAGCCCTAACTACGAGCAGTACTTC. Protein product: CASSPNYEQYF.

J is TRBJ2-2 and V is TRBV19; 11 bases agree with TRBD2. V dropped 5 bases and J dropped 3; count of bases not matched to a gene: 5. CDR3 size: 16 residues. CDR1 LNHDA and CDR2 SQIVND come from the germline V gene (reference sequence). The DNA of the CDR3 is TGTGCCAGTAGTCCGACTAGCGGGGAGGACACCGGGGAGCTGTTTTTT. It codes for CASSPTSGEDTGELFF.

The rearrangement joins TRBV11-2 to TRBJ2-7; TRBD2 is a possible D gene (5 bases). V dropped 2 bases and J dropped 2 bases, with 16 bases sitting between them. The CDR3 contains 16 residues. Germline V gives CDR1 SGHAT, CDR2 FQNNGV. CDR3 in amino acids: CASSLNPGGLPYEQYF. The CDR3 nucleotides read TGTGCCAGCAGCTTAAACCCAGGAGGCCTCCCCTACGAGCAGTACTTC.

The chain employs TRBV11-1 and TRBJ2-1, with 8 bases matching TRBD2. This CDR3 comprises 15 residues. The germline gives CDR1 SGHAT, CDR2 FQDESV (reference sequence). J gave up 4 bases and V 5 bases, and 7 bases lay outside the gene matches. This CDR3 reads CASSGAGVEYNEQFF. Written as DNA, the CDR3 is TGTGCCAGCAGCGGAGCGGGGGTGGAGTACAATGAGCAGTTCTTC.

The chain couples TRBV7-2 to TRBJ2-1, with TRBD2 as a possible D gene (5 bases). The V gene's germline CDR1 is SGHTA and CDR2 FQGNSA. The CDR3 loop spans 13 amino acids. The V end lost 3 bases, the J end lost 9 bases, and 12 bases lay between the germline ends. CDR3 nucleotide sequence: TGTGCCAGCAGCTTGGGCTACCGGGGTGAGCAGTTCTTC. It translates to CASSLGYRGEQFF.

V and J are TRBV6-5 and TRBJ1-2; 11 nucleotides line up with TRBD1. CDR1 MNHEY and CDR2 SVGAGI come from the germline V gene. V lost 6 bases, J lost 5 bases, and 5 bases stayed unmatched. CDR3 length equals 14 residues. The CDR3: CASRRDRGAYGYTF. CDR3 nucleotide sequence: TGTGCCAGCAGGCGGGACAGGGGGGCGTATGGCTACACCTTC.

The chain has TRBV7-2 and TRBJ1-3; D might be TRBD1 (5 bases). V was clipped by 0 bases and J by 2 bases, with 11 bases between them. CDR3 length: 16 residues. Germline V gene lookup returns CDR1 SGHTA and CDR2 FQGNSA. CDR3: CASSLAAGRTGNTIYF. In nucleotides, the CDR3 is TGTGCCAGCAGCTTAGCGGCAGGGAGGACTGGAAACACCATATATTTT. Full variable domain (remainder filled in from reference TRBV7-2 and TRBJ1-3): GAGVSQSPSNKVTEKGKDVELRCDPISGHTALYWYRQSLGQGLEFLIYFQGNSAPDKSGLPSDRFSAERTGGSVSTLTIQRTQQEDSAVYLCASSLAAGRTGNTIYFGEGSWLTVV.

This clone was counted between two and nine times. The J gene is TRBJ1-5, the V gene TRBV7-3, with D unresolved. Between the trimmed V and J ends, which lost 3 bases and 6 bases, there was a span of 9 bases. The CDR3 has 13 amino acids. Per germline, CDR1 SGHTA and CDR2 FQGTGA. CDR3 loop: CASSLGPGQPQHF. In DNA form, the CDR3 reads TGTGCCAGCAGCTTGGGTCCGGGTCAGCCCCAGCATTTT.